This T cell receptor (beta chain) was captured by sequencing in a study of blood T cell repertoires in COVID-19. Study details: PBMCs, B-cell-depleted T cells, or T cells provided the cDNA or gDNA that made up the material.

The length of the CDR3 is 15 residues. In germline, CDR1 is SQVTM, CDR2 ANQGSEA. With 6 bases removed from V and 0 bases from J, the gap between germline ends came to 15 bases. Libraries were prepared by immunoSEQ multiplex PCR; TCRdb keeps only in-frame clonotypes and omits some of them. The sample yields 150,000 or so clones, about 89% seen once. The TCR comes from a man older than 75 with acute or convalescent COVID-19. Sequenced material: peripheral blood. The rearrangement links TRBV29-1 to TRBJ2-1, with a possible D match to TRBD1 (5 bases). The CDR3 DNA is TGCAGCGTCCTAGGGGCCCAGAGCTCCTACAATGAGCAGTTCTTC. It encodes CSVLGAQSSYNEQFF.